What follows are 28 T cell receptor beta chains derived from one specimen sequenced in a study of blood T cell repertoires in COVID-19. TCRdb keeps only in-frame clones here, not all; method: immunoSEQ multiplex PCR. The data hold about 110,000 clones, with approximately 79% observed a single time. Sequenced input: peripheral blood. The receptors shown here come from a woman older than 75 with active or convalescent COVID-19.

This clone was observed at least ten times. The genes are TRBV4-1 and TRBJ2-1; 12 bases line up with TRBD2. Trimming removed 1 base from V and 3 bases from J; junction bases left unmatched: 7. Per the germline V gene, CDR1 is MGHRA and CDR2 is YSYEKL. The CDR3 is 18 residues long. CDR3 sequence: CASSQVDLGLAGYNEQFF. The CDR3 DNA is TGCGCCAGCAGCCAAGTGGACCTGGGACTAGCGGGCTACAATGAGCAGTTCTTC.

The chain carries TRBV15 and TRBJ2-1, with 13 nucleotides matching TRBD2. J gave up 6 bases and V 9 bases, and 8 bases lay outside the gene matches. CDR3 length equals 15 residues. Germline V gives CDR1 LNHNV, CDR2 YYDKDF (reference sequence). The CDR3 DNA reads TGTGCCACGTCGCGGGGACTAGCGGGATCCAATGAGCAGTTCTTC. It is translated as CATSRGLAGSNEQFF.

The chain recombines TRBV4-3 with TRBJ1-6; 9 bases are shared with TRBD1. Trimming took 0 bases from V and 9 from J; bases not matched to a gene: 6. Germline V gene lookup returns CDR1 LGHNA and CDR2 YSLEER. The CDR3 has 16 residues. DNA for the CDR3: TGCGCCAGCAGCCAAGAACCGGGACAGGGAATTTCACCCCTCCACTTT. This gives the protein CASSQEPGQGISPLHF.

This clone was recorded only once. This chain connects TRBV12-5 to TRBJ2-3; 8 nucleotides line up with TRBD2. The CDR3 length is 16 residues. V lost 4 bases and J lost 4; bases outside the gene matches: 10. Germline-derived CDR1 and CDR2 are LGHNT and FRNRAP. For the CDR3, the DNA is TGTGCTAGTGGTTCAGGGAGCGGGAGTTGGGCAGATACGCAGTATTTT. This gives the protein CASGSGSGSWADTQYF.

The chain employs TRBV18 and TRBJ2-5; 7 bases are a match to TRBD1. CDR1 KGHSH and CDR2 LQKENI come from the germline V gene. After removal of 2 bases from V and 4 bases from J, the junction contained 4 bases not matched to a gene. There are 14 residues in the CDR3. The CDR3 sequence is CASSPRSGGETQYF. As DNA, the CDR3 is TGTGCCAGCTCACCAAGATCAGGGGGAGAGACCCAGTACTTC.

This clone was seen only once. This chain uses TRBV5-4 with TRBJ1-6, with D maybe TRBD1 (6 bases). V gave up 0 bases and J gave up 8 bases, with 12 bases separating them. The CDR3 totals 15 residues. The germline gives CDR1 SGHNT, CDR2 YYREEE (reference sequence). For the CDR3, the DNA is TGTGCCAGCAGCTTGGCCGAGGGGGTATATTCACCCCTCCACTTT. This encodes CASSLAEGVYSPLHF.

V gene TRBV5-4 combines with J gene TRBJ2-7; 8 nucleotides align to TRBD1. J gave up 5 bases and V 3 bases, and 10 bases lay outside the gene matches. This CDR3 has 15 residues. The V gene's germline CDR1 is SGHNT and CDR2 YYREEE (reference sequence). The CDR3 DNA sequence: TGTGCCAGCAGCTCGAGACAGGGGTTAACAAACGAGCAGTACTTC. It specifies CASSSRQGLTNEQYF.

This chain connects TRBV2 to TRBJ2-6, with D maybe TRBD1 (6 bases). The CDR3 runs 14 residues. Germline values: CDR1 SNHLY, CDR2 FYNNEI. V was shortened by 4 bases and J by 4 bases, with 8 bases between the two germline ends. CDR3 residues: CASSGGPGANVLTF. The CDR3 coding sequence is TGTGCCAGCAGTGGGGGGCCCGGGGCCAACGTCCTGACTTTC.

V and J are TRBV30 and TRBJ1-1; 7 bases agree with TRBD1. The CDR3 runs 16 residues. V shed 3 bases and J 0 bases; nucleotides not matched to a gene: 10. The germline V gene has CDR1 GTSNPN and CDR2 SVGIG (reference sequence). In DNA form, the CDR3 reads TGTGCCTGGAGCCCCCGACAGGGCATCATGAACACTGAAGCTTTCTTT. This gives the protein CAWSPRQGIMNTEAFF. Filled out from reference TRBV30 and TRBJ1-1, the complete variable domain reads SQTIHQWPATLVQPVGSPLSLECTVEGTSNPNLYWYRQAAGRGLQLLFYSVGIGQISSEVPQNLSASRPQDRQFILSSKKLLLSDSGFYLCAWSPRQGIMNTEAFFGQGTRLTVV.

The J gene is TRBJ1-5, the V gene TRBV30; TRBD1 aligns across 10 bases. Germline V gene lookup returns CDR1 GTSNPN and CDR2 SVGIG (reference sequence). This CDR3 has 17 amino acids. V lost 2 bases, J lost 0 bases, and 7 bases stayed unmatched. The CDR3: CAWSLGQGGISNQPQHF. The CDR3 DNA reads TGTGCCTGGAGTCTTGGACAGGGGGGAATTAGCAATCAGCCCCAGCATTTT.

The chain couples TRBV19 to TRBJ1-5; TRBD1 is a possible D gene (5 bases). V was pared by 6 bases and J by 0 bases, with 9 bases between. The CDR3 loop spans 14 amino acids. Germline values: CDR1 LNHDA, CDR2 SQIVND (reference sequence). CDR3 nucleotide sequence: TGTGCCAGTAGGGACACCCATAGCAATCAGCCCCAGCATTTT. This encodes CASRDTHSNQPQHF.

The chain joins TRBV28 to TRBJ1-5; D is undetermined. The CDR3 contains 14 residues. Germline loops: CDR1 MDHEN, CDR2 SYDVKM. Deletions cut 6 bases from V and 2 bases from J, with 11 bases between. The CDR3 DNA sequence: TGTGCCAGCAGCCACGGTTCGCGCAATCAGCCCCAGCATTTT. Its protein is CASSHGSRNQPQHF.

The chain uses TRBV4-2 and TRBJ1-6; 8 bases align to TRBD1. The CDR3 is 18 residues long. V shed 4 bases and J 1 base; nucleotides not matched to a gene: 9. From germline, CDR1 is LGHNA and CDR2 YNFKEQ. CDR3 region: CASSPQPDRGSYNSPLHF. CDR3 bases: TGTGCCAGCAGCCCCCAACCTGACAGGGGTTCCTATAATTCACCCCTCCACTTT.

The chain recombines TRBV27 with TRBJ2-1, with 9 bases lining up with TRBD2. Germline CDR1 is MNHEY and CDR2 is SMNVEV (reference sequence). This CDR3 comprises 15 residues. The J segment lost 4 bases and the V segment lost 6 bases, leaving 7 bases of the junction unmatched. CDR3 region: CASSLGLANYNEQFF. CDR3 in DNA: TGTGCCAGCAGCCTAGGACTAGCGAATTACAATGAGCAGTTCTTC.

The rearrangement joins TRBV7-8 to TRBJ2-3; 11 bases agree with TRBD2. The trim removed 2 bases at V and 7 bases at J, leaving 5 bases unmatched. Germline values: CDR1 SGHVS, CDR2 FQNEAQ. The CDR3 has 15 amino acids. The DNA for the CDR3 is TGTGCCAGCAGCTTAACCGGGACTAGCGGAAATACGCAGTATTTT. Its protein is CASSLTGTSGNTQYF.

The gene calls are TRBV19 and TRBJ1-1; 8 bases line up with TRBD1. The CDR3 runs to 16 residues. CDR1 is LNHDA and CDR2 is SQIVND in the germline V gene (reference sequence). V was clipped by 5 bases and J by 6 bases; unmatched bases: 14. The CDR3 reads CASSSRTGNRGAEAFF. CDR3 sequence (DNA): TGTGCCAGTAGTTCACGGACAGGGAACCGGGGCGCTGAAGCTTTCTTT.

V usage is TRBV4-1 and J usage is TRBJ2-1, with TRBD2 matching over 14 bases. Trimming removed 3 bases from V and 6 bases from J; junction bases left unmatched: 10. The CDR3 covers 18 residues. CDR1 is MGHRA, CDR2 YSYEKL, per germline. The CDR3 nucleotides read TGCGCCAGCAGCCACAAACGACTAGCGGGAGGGCAGGGCAATGAGCAGTTCTTC. Its protein is CASSHKRLAGGQGNEQFF.

The chain couples TRBV2 to TRBJ1-1; possibly TRBD1 for D (5 bases). The germline V gene has CDR1 SNHLY and CDR2 FYNNEI. Deletions cut 2 bases from V and 4 bases from J, with 11 bases between. The CDR3 has 14 amino acids. CDR3 in amino acids: CASSERGTSTEAFF. CDR3 in DNA: TGTGCCAGCAGTGAAAGGGGCACCAGCACTGAAGCTTTCTTT.

This chain joins TRBV27 and TRBJ2-7; possibly TRBD2 for D (6 bases). The germline V gene encodes CDR1 MNHEY and CDR2 SMNVEV (reference sequence). Between the trimmed V and J ends, which lost 6 bases and 1 base, there was a span of 19 bases. The CDR3 contains 16 residues. CDR3 nucleotide sequence: TGTGCCAGCAGGGGATTTGGCGCGGGGCGGTCCTACGAGCAGTACTTC. Residues: CASRGFGAGRSYEQYF.

This clone was recorded once. The rearrangement joins TRBV19 to TRBJ2-1, with 13 nucleotides matching TRBD2. The CDR3 sequence is 17 residues long. V shed 6 bases and J 1 base; nucleotides not matched to a gene: 6. Germline assignment: CDR1 LNHDA and CDR2 SQIVND (reference sequence). This CDR3 reads CASRGLAGYGSYNEQFF. The DNA for the CDR3 is TGTGCCAGTAGGGGACTAGCGGGATACGGTTCCTACAATGAGCAGTTCTTC.

The chain is built from TRBV11-2 and TRBJ2-3; no firm D call. This CDR3 comprises 13 residues. Germline V lookup: CDR1 SGHAT, CDR2 FQNNGV. V dropped 5 bases and J dropped 4 bases, with 10 bases sitting between them. CDR3 loop: CASSRQDSDTQYF. The CDR3 nucleotides are TGTGCCAGCAGCAGACAAGATTCAGATACGCAGTATTTT. Full variable domain (outside the CDR3, taken from reference TRBV11-2 and TRBJ2-3): EAGVAQSPRYKIIEKRQSVAFWCNPISGHATLYWYQQILGQGPKLLIQFQNNGVVDDSQLPKDRFSAERLKGVDSTLKIQPAKLEDSAVYLCASSRQDSDTQYFGPGTRLTVL.

The chain carries TRBV6-6 and TRBJ2-3; TRBD1 might be the D (7 bases). CDR3 length equals 16 residues. Trimming took 10 bases from V and 3 from J, leaving 23 bases between them. The germline gives CDR1 MNHNY, CDR2 SVGAGI (reference sequence). The CDR3 DNA follows: TGTGCCACCCACAGTAGGGGGCAGGAGGGTACAGATACGCAGTATTTT. Its protein is CATHSRGQEGTDTQYF.

V gene TRBV5-1 combines with J gene TRBJ2-5; 11 bases match TRBD1. This CDR3 contains 16 residues. The germline gives CDR1 SGHRS, CDR2 YFSETQ. The J segment lost 3 bases and the V segment lost 4 bases, leaving 8 bases of the junction unmatched. As DNA, the CDR3 is TGCGCCAGCAGCATACCCCCGGGACAGGGGGAAGAGACCCAGTACTTC. This gives the protein CASSIPPGQGEETQYF.

The chain uses TRBV7-9 and TRBJ2-7; 8 bases map to TRBD2. Trimming at V came to 2 bases and at J to 2 bases, leaving 5 bases not matched to a gene. CDR3 length: 15 amino acids. Germline assignment: CDR1 SEHNR and CDR2 FQNEAQ (reference sequence). The CDR3 nucleotides read TGTGCCAGCAGCTTAACGGGGGGGCTCACCTACGAGCAGTACTTC. It codes for CASSLTGGLTYEQYF. The full variable domain, its missing parts supplied by reference TRBV7-9 and TRBJ2-7, is DTGVSQNPRHKITKRGQNVTFRCDPISEHNRLYWYRQTLGQGPEFLTYFQNEAQLEKSRLLSDRFSAERPKGSFSTLEIQRTEQGDSAMYLCASSLTGGLTYEQYFGPGTRLTVT.

The chain recombines TRBV10-3 with TRBJ2-5; 7 nucleotides match TRBD2. V was clipped by 4 bases and J by 5 bases; unmatched bases: 13. The CDR3 has 16 amino acids. Germline CDR1 ENHRY, CDR2 SYGVKD. CDR3 loop: CAISATKSRLAETQYF. DNA for the CDR3: TGTGCCATCAGTGCAACAAAGTCTCGACTAGCCGAGACCCAGTACTTC.

This clone was counted a few times. The chain is built from TRBV10-2 and TRBJ2-2; the D gene is possibly TRBD1 (7 bases). V lost 7 bases to trimming and J lost 6 bases, with 9 bases between them. This CDR3 is built from 12 residues. CDR1 and CDR2 from the germline V gene are WSHSY and SAAADI. The CDR3 DNA reads as TGCGCCAGCACCAGGGGGGCCGGGGAGCTGTTTTTT. Its protein product is CASTRGAGELFF.

This chain joins TRBV18 and TRBJ2-5; TRBD1 matches at 10 bases. This CDR3 region has 16 residues. V dropped 3 bases and J dropped 3; count of bases not matched to a gene: 7. Germline-derived CDR1 and CDR2 are KGHSH and LQKENI. DNA for the CDR3: TGTGCCAGCTCACCTTGGACAGGGGGAGTAGAAGAGACCCAGTACTTC. It is translated as CASSPWTGGVEETQYF.

V gene TRBV7-9 combines with J gene TRBJ2-3; no clear D. This CDR3 spans 15 amino acids. V was cut by 6 bases and J by 1 base, with 14 bases left in between. Germline V gene lookup returns CDR1 SEHNR and CDR2 FQNEAQ (reference sequence). The CDR3 spells CASRKARVGTDTQYF. The DNA of the CDR3 is TGTGCCAGCAGAAAAGCGCGAGTCGGCACAGATACGCAGTATTTT. Supplemented by reference TRBV7-9 and TRBJ2-3, the full variable domain reads DTGVSQNPRHKITKRGQNVTFRCDPISEHNRLYWYRQTLGQGPEFLTYFQNEAQLEKSRLLSDRFSAERPKGSFSTLEIQRTEQGDSAMYLCASRKARVGTDTQYFGPGTRLTVL.